Presented here are 21 T cell receptor beta chains from one specimen sequenced in a study of blood T cell repertoires in COVID-19 (dated by TCRdb to the early 2020s). The library was built by means of the immunoSEQ multiplex PCR assay. Imported from immuneACCESS, the table was reduced by TCRdb to in-frame sequences with V and J called. These copies leave out some clones; in studies compared against another copy, an unresolved V gene accounts for under half, and the cause of the remainder is not known. In this sample the table shows approximately 170,000 clones, approximately 83% of which occur a single time. Under 3% of the sample belongs to the ten largest clones. Sequenced material: peripheral blood. These TCRs come from a human donor with acute or convalescent COVID-19. The donor label of this sample is uncertain.

V is TRBV29-1 and J is TRBJ2-5; D uncertain. V was pared by 1 base and J by 7 bases, with 19 bases between. Per the germline V gene, CDR1 is SQVTM and CDR2 is ANQGSEA. The CDR3 sequence is 15 residues long. The CDR3 sequence: CSVEADSSSAATQYF. The CDR3, as DNA: TGCAGCGTTGAAGCCGACTCCTCATCGGCTGCGACCCAGTACTTC.

The J gene is TRBJ2-7, the V gene TRBV19, with 11 bases fitting TRBD2. The CDR3 contains 15 residues. Germline V gene sequence: CDR1 LNHDA, CDR2 SQIVND (reference sequence). Germline trimming cut 5 bases from V and 6 bases from J; bases unmatched to any gene: 9. The CDR3, as DNA: TGTGCCAGTAGTTCCCTAGCGGGGGGACGTTCCGAGCAGTACTTC. It translates to CASSSLAGGRSEQYF.

This chain uses TRBV2 with TRBJ2-7, with a weak D call TRBD1 (5 bases). CDR3 length: 11 residues. Trimming left V 5 bases short and J 7 bases short, with 9 bases between. CDR1 is SNHLY, CDR2 FYNNEI, per germline. The CDR3 nucleotides are TGTGCCAGCAGTTCAGGGTTTGAGCAGTACTTC. It translates to CASSSGFEQYF.

In its sample, this clone was seen once. This CDR3 is CASSLGDRGGETQYF. As DNA, the CDR3 is TGTGCCAGCAGCTTGGGGGACAGGGGAGGGGAGACCCAGTACTTC. The V call is TRBV5-4, the J call TRBJ2-5; 10 nucleotides line up with TRBD1. The CDR3 is 15 amino acids. Germline CDR1 reads SGHNT; CDR2 reads YYREEE (reference sequence). The trim removed 0 bases at V and 5 bases at J, leaving 4 bases unmatched.

The rearrangement joins TRBV19 to TRBJ1-1; 8 bases map to TRBD1. This CDR3 is 16 amino acids long. Germline CDR1 LNHDA, CDR2 SQIVND (reference sequence). The V segment lost 4 bases and the J segment 0 bases; nucleotides outside the gene matches: 7. The CDR3 spells CASSTSGGLMNTEAFF. The CDR3 bases are TGTGCCAGTAGTACCTCAGGGGGCCTAATGAACACTGAAGCTTTCTTT.

The sample holds a few counts of this clone. The chain employs TRBV2 and TRBJ2-7; 7 nucleotides line up with TRBD1. This CDR3 contains 12 residues. V was clipped by 10 bases and J by 3 bases; unmatched bases: 6. Germline V gives CDR1 SNHLY, CDR2 FYNNEI. CDR3 sequence (DNA): TGTGCCATACAGGGGATCGGCTACGAGCAGTACTTC. Its protein is CAIQGIGYEQYF. Based on the CDR3 plus reference TRBV2 and TRBJ2-7, the full variable domain is EPEVTQTPSHQVTQMGQEVILRCVPISNHLYFYWYRQILGQKVEFLVSFYNNEISEKSEIFDDQFSVERPDGSNFTLKIRSTKLEDSAMYFCAIQGIGYEQYFGPGTRLTVT.

The chain has TRBV9 and TRBJ1-1; D not resolved. Per germline, CDR1 SGDLS and CDR2 YYNGEE. This CDR3 spans 13 amino acids. Trimming cost V 1 base and J 2 bases, with 6 bases left between them. The chain's CDR3 is CASSVYFNTEAFF. CDR3 in DNA: TGTGCCAGCAGCGTATACTTTAACACTGAAGCTTTCTTT.

The chain is built from TRBV3-1 (or the pseudogene TRBV3-2) and TRBJ1-1; D unclear. The V end lost 0 bases, the J end lost 0 bases, and 8 bases lay between the germline ends. The CDR3 has 15 residues. The germline V gene has CDR1 LGHDT and CDR2 YNNKEL (reference sequence). The CDR3 DNA sequence: TGTGCCAGCAGCCAAGATTGGGCTGTGAACACTGAAGCTTTCTTT. It codes for CASSQDWAVNTEAFF.

This clone was recorded a few times. The chain links TRBV5-4 to TRBJ2-7, with 7 positions matching TRBD2. This CDR3 spans 15 amino acids. Germline-derived CDR1 and CDR2 are SGHNT and YYREEE (reference sequence). V lost 0 bases and J lost 5; bases outside the gene matches: 8. The CDR3 protein is CASSLETSSAHEQYF. The CDR3 nucleotides are TGTGCCAGCAGCTTGGAGACTAGCTCGGCCCACGAGCAGTACTTC.

The CDR3 DNA follows: TGTGCCATCAGCCAGGGGTTTGACTCCTACGAGCAGTACTTC. It translates to CAISQGFDSYEQYF. The chain joins TRBV10-3 to TRBJ2-7; the D gene is possibly TRBD1 (6 bases). CDR1 and CDR2 from the germline V gene are ENHRY and SYGVKD. This CDR3 contains 14 residues. Trimming pared 6 bases from V and 0 bases from J, leaving 12 bases between.

The rearrangement joins TRBV6-6 to TRBJ2-1; weak D call: TRBD2 (5 bases). The CDR3 covers 13 residues. Germline V gene sequence: CDR1 MNHNY, CDR2 SVGAGI (reference sequence). The V end was cut by 5 bases, the J end by 9 bases, with 14 bases between. The CDR3 sequence: CASSGRGAGEQFF. CDR3 DNA: TGTGCCAGCAGTGGGAGAGGAGCTGGTGAGCAGTTCTTC.

This rearrangement joins TRBV2 to TRBJ2-7; no definite D call. The CDR3 runs 11 residues. Germline-derived CDR1 and CDR2 are SNHLY and FYNNEI. The germline V and J ends were trimmed by 8 bases and 1 base, with 6 bases remaining between them. The CDR3 region has the DNA TGTGCCAGCCACAGTTCCTACGAGCAGTACTTC. It encodes CASHSSYEQYF.

This clone was counted only a few times. The J gene is TRBJ2-1, the V gene TRBV6-5; TRBD1 matches at 7 bases. The germline gives CDR1 MNHEY, CDR2 SVGAGI. V was pared by 4 bases and J by 7 bases, with 13 bases of the junction left unmatched. The CDR3 runs to 16 residues. CDR3 residues: CASSSPRDSSVNEQFF. Here the CDR3 DNA reads TGTGCCAGCAGTTCGCCACGGGACAGCTCAGTTAATGAGCAGTTCTTC.

This clone was observed a few times. The J gene is TRBJ1-1, the V gene TRBV7-9; D is uncertain. V shed 3 bases and J shed 1 base, with 6 bases lying between them. Germline-derived CDR1 and CDR2 are SEHNR and FQNEAQ (reference sequence). The CDR3 loop spans 13 amino acids. The CDR3 nucleotides read TGTGCCAGCAGCTTCCGCGAGAACACTGAAGCTTTCTTT. Translating gives CASSFRENTEAFF.

This clone turned up a few times. The chain links TRBV3-1 (or the pseudogene TRBV3-2) to TRBJ1-2; weak D call: TRBD1 (5 bases). This CDR3 comprises 15 residues. Per germline, CDR1 LGHDT and CDR2 YNNKEL (reference sequence). V was pared by 5 bases and J by 7 bases, with 20 bases between. The CDR3 loop reads CASSRGSGARTGYTF. The CDR3, as DNA: TGTGCCAGCAGCAGGGGTAGCGGGGCCAGGACTGGCTACACCTTC.

DNA of the CDR3: TGTGCCAGCAGGAGCGGCTACAATGAGCAGTTCTTC. Translating gives CASRSGYNEQFF. The V and J genes are TRBV28 and TRBJ2-1, with a tentative D call TRBD2 (5 bases). V lost 6 bases to trimming and J lost 3 bases, with 6 bases between them. The CDR3 length is 12 residues. Germline CDR1 and CDR2: MDHEN and SYDVKM.

This clone was observed a single time. V is TRBV7-9 and J is TRBJ2-7; 11 positions match TRBD1. Per germline, CDR1 SEHNR and CDR2 FQNEAQ (reference sequence). The length of the CDR3 is 15 residues. V shed 5 bases and J 3 bases; nucleotides not matched to a gene: 6. This chain's CDR3 is CASSQWDRGYYEQYF. The CDR3 DNA reads as TGTGCCAGCAGCCAGTGGGACAGGGGGTACTACGAGCAGTACTTC.

This chain links TRBV7-2 with TRBJ1-2, with D hard to call. The CDR3 is 14 residues long. The germline V gene has CDR1 SGHTA and CDR2 FQGNSA. Trimming left V 2 bases short and J 4 bases short, with 11 bases between. The CDR3, as DNA: TGTGCCAGCAGCTTAAACCGGGGTCCCTATGGCTACACCTTC. Protein product: CASSLNRGPYGYTF. The entire variable domain, with the rest obtained from reference TRBV7-2 and TRBJ1-2, is as follows: GAGVSQSPSNKVTEKGKDVELRCDPISGHTALYWYRQSLGQGLEFLIYFQGNSAPDKSGLPSDRFSAERTGGSVSTLTIQRTQQEDSAVYLCASSLNRGPYGYTFGSGTRLTVV.

This rearrangement joins TRBV7-3 to TRBJ2-7; 7 positions agree with TRBD2. This CDR3 contains 13 residues. Germline CDR1 is SGHTA and CDR2 is FQGTGA. V shed 5 bases and J 5 bases; nucleotides not matched to a gene: 6. CDR3 protein: CASSPSGTNEQYF. CDR3 nucleotides: TGTGCCAGCAGCCCGAGCGGGACGAACGAGCAGTACTTC.

The chain uses TRBV5-6 and TRBJ2-7; no clear D gene. The CDR3 is 13 amino acids. Germline values: CDR1 SGHDT, CDR2 YYEEEE. Trimming cost V 2 bases and J 6 bases, with 12 bases left between them. The CDR3 sequence is CASSFNPTPEQYF. CDR3 in DNA: TGTGCCAGCAGCTTCAATCCAACACCCGAGCAGTACTTC. Full variable domain (remainder filled in from reference TRBV5-6 and TRBJ2-7): DAGVTQSPTHLIKTRGQQVTLRCSPKSGHDTVSWYQQALGQGPQFIFQYYEEEERQRGNFPDRFSGHQFPNYSSELNVNALLLGDSALYLCASSFNPTPEQYFGPGTRLTVT.

The genes are TRBV25-1 and TRBJ2-5; D is uncertain. The V end lost 3 bases, the J end lost 0 bases, and 11 bases lay between the germline ends. The germline CDR1 and CDR2 sequences are MGHDK and SYGVNS. The CDR3 spans 15 residues. The CDR3 nucleotides are TGTGCCAGCAGTGAGACCGCAGCGTACCAAGAGACCCAGTACTTC. Protein sequence: CASSETAAYQETQYF.